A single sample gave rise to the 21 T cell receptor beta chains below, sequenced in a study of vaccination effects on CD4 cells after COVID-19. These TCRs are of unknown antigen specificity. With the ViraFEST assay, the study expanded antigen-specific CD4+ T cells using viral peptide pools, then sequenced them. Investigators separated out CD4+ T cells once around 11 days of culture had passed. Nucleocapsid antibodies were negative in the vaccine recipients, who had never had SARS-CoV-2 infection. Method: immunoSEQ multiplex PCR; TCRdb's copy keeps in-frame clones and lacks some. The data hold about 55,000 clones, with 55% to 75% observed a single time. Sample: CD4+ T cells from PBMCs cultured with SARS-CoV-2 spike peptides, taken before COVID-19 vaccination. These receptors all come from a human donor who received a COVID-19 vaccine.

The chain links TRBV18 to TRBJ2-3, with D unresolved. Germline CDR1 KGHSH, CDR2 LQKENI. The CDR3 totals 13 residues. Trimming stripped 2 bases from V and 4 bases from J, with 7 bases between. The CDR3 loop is CASSPTVSDTQYF. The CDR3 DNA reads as TGTGCCAGCTCACCAACGGTTTCAGATACGCAGTATTTT.

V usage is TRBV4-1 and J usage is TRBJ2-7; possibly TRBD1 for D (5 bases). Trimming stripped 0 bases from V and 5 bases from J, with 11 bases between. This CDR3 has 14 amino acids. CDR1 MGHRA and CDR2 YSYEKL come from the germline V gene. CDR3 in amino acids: CASSQEVGRHEQYF. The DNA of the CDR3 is TGCGCCAGCAGCCAAGAGGTGGGGCGACACGAGCAGTACTTC.

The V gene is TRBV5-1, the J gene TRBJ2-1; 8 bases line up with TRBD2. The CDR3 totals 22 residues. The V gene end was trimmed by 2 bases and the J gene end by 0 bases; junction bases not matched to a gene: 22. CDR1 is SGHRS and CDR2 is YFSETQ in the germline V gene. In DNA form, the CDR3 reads TGCGCCAGCAGCTTCCCCAGGATTCGCCGGGAGGGCCCTACCAGCTCCTACAATGAGCAGTTCTTC. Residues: CASSFPRIRREGPTSSYNEQFF. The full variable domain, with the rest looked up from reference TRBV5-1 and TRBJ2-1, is KAGVTQTPRYLIKTRGQQVTLSCSPISGHRSVSWYQQTPGQGLQFLFEYFSETQRNKGNFPGRFSGRQFSNSRSEMNVSTLELGDSALYLCASSFPRIRREGPTSSYNEQFFGPGTRLTVL.

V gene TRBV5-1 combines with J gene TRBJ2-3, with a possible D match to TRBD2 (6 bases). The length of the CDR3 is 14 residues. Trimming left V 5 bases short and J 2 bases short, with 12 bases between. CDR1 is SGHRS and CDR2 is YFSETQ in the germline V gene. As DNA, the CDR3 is TGCGCCAGCAGGCCCCCGGGACTCACAGATACGCAGTATTTT. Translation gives CASRPPGLTDTQYF. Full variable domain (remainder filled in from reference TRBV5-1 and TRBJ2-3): KAGVTQTPRYLIKTRGQQVTLSCSPISGHRSVSWYQQTPGQGLQFLFEYFSETQRNKGNFPGRFSGRQFSNSRSEMNVSTLELGDSALYLCASRPPGLTDTQYFGPGTRLTVL.

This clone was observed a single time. The CDR3 nucleotides read TGTGCCATCAGCCCAAGAACAGCGAACACTGAAGCTTTCTTT. Translation gives CAISPRTANTEAFF. The chain couples TRBV10-3 to TRBJ1-1; the D is unclear. This CDR3 spans 14 amino acids. Germline CDR1 reads ENHRY; CDR2 reads SYGVKD. The V and J ends lost 6 bases and 1 base respectively, with 12 bases between them.

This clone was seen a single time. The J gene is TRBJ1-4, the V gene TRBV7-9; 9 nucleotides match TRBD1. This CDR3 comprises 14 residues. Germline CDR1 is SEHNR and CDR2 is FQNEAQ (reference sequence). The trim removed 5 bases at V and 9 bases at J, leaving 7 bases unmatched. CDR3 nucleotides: TGTGCCAGCAGCGAGACCGGACAGGGGAAAAAACTGTTTTTT. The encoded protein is CASSETGQGKKLFF.

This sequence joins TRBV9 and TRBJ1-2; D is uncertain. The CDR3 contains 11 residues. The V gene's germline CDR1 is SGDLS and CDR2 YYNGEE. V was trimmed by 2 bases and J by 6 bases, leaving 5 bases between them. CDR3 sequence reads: CASSVSHGYTF. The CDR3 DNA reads TGTGCCAGCAGCGTCAGCCATGGCTACACCTTC.

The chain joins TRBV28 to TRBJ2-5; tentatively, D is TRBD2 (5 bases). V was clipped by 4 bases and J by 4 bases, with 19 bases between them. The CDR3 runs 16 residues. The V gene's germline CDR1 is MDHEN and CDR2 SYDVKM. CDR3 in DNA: TGTGCCAGCAGTTCCCCCCGGACTGCCGGCTCAGAGACCCAGTACTTC. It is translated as CASSSPRTAGSETQYF.

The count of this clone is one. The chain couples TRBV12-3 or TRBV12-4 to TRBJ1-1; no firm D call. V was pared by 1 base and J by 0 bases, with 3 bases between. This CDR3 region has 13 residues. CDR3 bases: TGTGCCAGCAGTTTAGGAATGAACACTGAAGCTTTCTTT. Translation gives CASSLGMNTEAFF.

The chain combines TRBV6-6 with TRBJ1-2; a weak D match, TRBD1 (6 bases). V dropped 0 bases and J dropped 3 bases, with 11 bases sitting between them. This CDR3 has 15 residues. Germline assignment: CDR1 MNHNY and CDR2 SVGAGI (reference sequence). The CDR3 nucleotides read TGTGCCAGCAGTTACTCCGACCGACAGGACTATGGCTACACCTTC. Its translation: CASSYSDRQDYGYTF.

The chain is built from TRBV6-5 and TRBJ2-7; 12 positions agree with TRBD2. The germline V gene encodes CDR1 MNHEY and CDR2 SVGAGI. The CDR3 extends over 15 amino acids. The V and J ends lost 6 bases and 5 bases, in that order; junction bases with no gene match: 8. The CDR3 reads CASSPRLAGEDEQYF. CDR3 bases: TGTGCCAGCAGCCCCAGACTAGCGGGAGAAGACGAGCAGTACTTC.

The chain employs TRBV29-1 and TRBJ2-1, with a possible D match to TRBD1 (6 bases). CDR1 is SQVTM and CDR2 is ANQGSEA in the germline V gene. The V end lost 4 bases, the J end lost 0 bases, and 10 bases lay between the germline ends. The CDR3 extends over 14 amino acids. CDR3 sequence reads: CSVARTVSYNEQFF. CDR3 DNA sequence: TGCAGCGTTGCCAGGACAGTCTCCTACAATGAGCAGTTCTTC.

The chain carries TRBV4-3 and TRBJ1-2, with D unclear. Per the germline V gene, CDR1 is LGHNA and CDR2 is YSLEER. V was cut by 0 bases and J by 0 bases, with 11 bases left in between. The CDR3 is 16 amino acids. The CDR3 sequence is CASSQDPSSTNYGYTF. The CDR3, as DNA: TGCGCCAGCAGCCAAGATCCCAGTTCCACTAACTATGGCTACACCTTC.

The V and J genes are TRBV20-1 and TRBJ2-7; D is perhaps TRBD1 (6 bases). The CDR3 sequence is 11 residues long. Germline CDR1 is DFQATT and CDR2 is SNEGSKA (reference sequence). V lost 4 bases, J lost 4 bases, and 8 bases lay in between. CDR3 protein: CSATTGYEQYF. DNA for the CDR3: TGCAGTGCTACCACAGGGTACGAGCAGTACTTC.

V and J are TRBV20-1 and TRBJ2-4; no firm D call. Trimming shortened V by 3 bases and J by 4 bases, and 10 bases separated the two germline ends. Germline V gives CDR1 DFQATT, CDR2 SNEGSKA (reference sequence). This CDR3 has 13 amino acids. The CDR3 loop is CSASNLGKNIQYF. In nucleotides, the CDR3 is TGCAGTGCTAGTAATCTAGGGAAAAACATTCAGTACTTC.

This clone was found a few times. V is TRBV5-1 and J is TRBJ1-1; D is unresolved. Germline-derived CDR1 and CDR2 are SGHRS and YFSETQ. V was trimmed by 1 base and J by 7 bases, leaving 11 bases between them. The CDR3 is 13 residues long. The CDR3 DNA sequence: TGCGCCAGCAGCTTGTCCGGCCTAGATGAAGCTTTCTTT. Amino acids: CASSLSGLDEAFF.

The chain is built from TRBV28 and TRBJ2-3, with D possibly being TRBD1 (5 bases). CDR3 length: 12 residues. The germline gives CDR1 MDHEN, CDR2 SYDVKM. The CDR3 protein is CSVDTTSRTQYF. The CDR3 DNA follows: TGTTCCGTGGACACCACGTCACGTACGCAGTATTTT.

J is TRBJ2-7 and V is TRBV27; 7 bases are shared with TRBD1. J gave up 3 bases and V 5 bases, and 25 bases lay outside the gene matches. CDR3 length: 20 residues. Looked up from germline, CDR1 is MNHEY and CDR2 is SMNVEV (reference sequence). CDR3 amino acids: CASSIRATGLASALYYEQYF. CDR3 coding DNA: TGTGCCAGCAGTATACGAGCGACAGGGCTTGCCTCCGCTCTCTACTACGAGCAGTACTTC.

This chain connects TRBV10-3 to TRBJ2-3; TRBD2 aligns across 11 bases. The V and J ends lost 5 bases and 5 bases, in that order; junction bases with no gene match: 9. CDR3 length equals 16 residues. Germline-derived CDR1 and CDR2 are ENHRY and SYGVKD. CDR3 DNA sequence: TGTGCCATCAGTTACAATAGCGGGGGGGCCGGAGATACGCAGTATTTT. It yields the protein CAISYNSGGAGDTQYF.

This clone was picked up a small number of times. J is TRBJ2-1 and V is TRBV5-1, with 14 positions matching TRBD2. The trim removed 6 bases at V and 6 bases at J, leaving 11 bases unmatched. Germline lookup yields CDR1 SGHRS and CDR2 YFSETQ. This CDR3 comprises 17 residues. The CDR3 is CASTHGTSGSSINEQFF. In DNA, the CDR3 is TGCGCCAGCACCCACGGGACTAGCGGGAGTTCGATCAATGAGCAGTTCTTC.

The CDR3 DNA reads as TGCGCCAGCAGCTTGGAGGGGAACACTGAAGCTTTCTTT. Residues: CASSLEGNTEAFF. The V call is TRBV5-1, the J call TRBJ1-1; D call uncertain. This CDR3 is 13 amino acids long. CDR1 is SGHRS and CDR2 is YFSETQ in the germline V gene. V was cut by 0 bases and J by 1 base, with 4 bases left in between.